What follows are 6 T cell receptor beta chains derived from one specimen sequenced in a study of T cell changes during pregnancy in multiple sclerosis. Repertoires were generated with immunoSEQ multiplex PCR, while TCRdb's copy carries only in-frame clones and drops some. The table includes around 50,000 clones, 90% to 95% detected once. This specimen was CD8+ T cells from peripheral blood mononuclear cells, taken in the first trimester of pregnancy. The receptors shown here come from a female donor with multiple sclerosis, enrolled in a pregnancy study.

The count of this clone is one. The chain couples TRBV4-2 to TRBJ2-7, with unresolved D. The CDR3 is 13 amino acids. Germline V lookup: CDR1 LGHNA, CDR2 YNFKEQ. Trimming left V 1 base short and J 6 bases short, with 10 bases between. CDR3 in amino acids: CASSQALGSEQYF. The CDR3 bases are TGTGCCAGCAGCCAAGCGCTAGGCTCCGAGCAGTACTTC.

The chain couples TRBV14 to TRBJ1-2; D gene ambiguous. Trimming removed 3 bases at V and 4 bases at J, with 15 bases between. CDR1 SGHDN and CDR2 FVKESK come from the germline V gene. CDR3 length: 15 residues. Written as DNA, the CDR3 is TGTGCCAGCAGCCAGCGGGCCGGTCTACGCTATGGCTACACCTTC. Translating it yields CASSQRAGLRYGYTF.

This clone was detected only once. The CDR3 DNA follows: TGTGCCAGCAGTTTATCGGAGTCAGCTTCCTACGAGCAGTACTTC. Translated: CASSLSESASYEQYF. This chain uses TRBV27 with TRBJ2-7; D unresolved. V lost 0 bases and J 1 base, leaving 10 bases between the germline ends. CDR3 length equals 15 residues. CDR1 is MNHEY, CDR2 SMNVEV, per germline (reference sequence).

The chain is built from TRBV11-2 and TRBJ2-7; D possibly corresponds to TRBD1 (6 bases). Germline V CDR1 and CDR2: SGHAT, FQNNGV. This CDR3 is built from 14 residues. Trimming shortened V by 5 bases and J by 2 bases, and 13 bases separated the two germline ends. The CDR3 coding sequence is TGTGCCAGCAGCCCCCCGGACAGCACCTACGAGCAGTACTTC. Translated, it gives CASSPPDSTYEQYF.

The chain joins TRBV27 to TRBJ1-1; D perhaps matches TRBD1 (6 bases). The V and J ends lost 6 bases and 1 base respectively, with 12 bases between them. CDR3 length: 14 amino acids. The V gene's germline CDR1 is MNHEY and CDR2 SMNVEV (reference sequence). CDR3 in DNA: TGTGCCAGCAGGGCCCCGACAGGGAACACTGAAGCTTTCTTT. Translated: CASRAPTGNTEAFF.

The J gene is TRBJ2-2, the V gene TRBV27; 9 nucleotides align to TRBD2. CDR1 and CDR2 from the germline V gene are MNHEY and SMNVEV (reference sequence). V lost 8 bases and J lost 5; bases outside the gene matches: 6. CDR3 length: 14 residues. CDR3 sequence: CASRRLAATGELFF. The CDR3 DNA reads as TGTGCCAGCCGGCGACTAGCGGCAACCGGGGAGCTGTTTTTT.